The 20 T cell receptor beta chains below come from one sample, sequenced in a study of blood T cell repertoires in COVID-19. Data came from immunoSEQ multiplex PCR; TCRdb stores just in-frame clones and leaves some out. The table lists approximately 300,000 clones, about nine tenths of them singletons. The sequencing sample was made of PBMCs or T cells enriched from blood (not recorded which). The receptors shown here come from a woman between 18 and 29 years old who had recovered from COVID-19.

The chain joins TRBV5-4 to TRBJ2-7; 7 bases match TRBD1. This CDR3 has 15 amino acids. Germline CDR1 SGHNT, CDR2 YYREEE (reference sequence). The junction had 8 bases not matched to a gene; V was cut back by 4 bases and J by 1 base. CDR3 region: CASSPDRSRSYEQYF. The CDR3 DNA is TGTGCCAGCAGCCCGGACAGGTCACGTTCCTACGAGCAGTACTTC. The entire variable domain, with the rest obtained from reference TRBV5-4 and TRBJ2-7, is as follows: ETGVTQSPTHLIKTRGQQVTLRCSSQSGHNTVSWYQQALGQGPQFIFQYYREEENGRGNFPPRFSGLQFPNYSSELNVNALELDDSALYLCASSPDRSRSYEQYFGPGTRLTVT.

This clone was picked up a small number of times. The chain is built from TRBV21-1 and TRBJ2-1; no check of the table's D call, TRBD1, against the DNA was made. TRBV21-1 is a known pseudogene. The length of the CDR3 is 15 residues. CDR3 loop: CASSTMGLGANEQFF. The CDR3 DNA reads as TGTGCCAGCAGTACTATGGGCTTAGGGGCCAATGAGCAGTTCTTC.

This clone appeared a few times. The V call is TRBV10-3, the J call TRBJ1-1; 7 bases are a match to TRBD1. J gave up 5 bases and V 6 bases, and 3 bases lay outside the gene matches. This CDR3 is 12 amino acids long. CDR1 is ENHRY and CDR2 is SYGVKD in the germline V gene. CDR3 nucleotides: TGTGCCATCAGGGAGACAGGGACTGAAGCTTTCTTT. Amino acid sequence: CAIRETGTEAFF.

The V call is TRBV18, the J call TRBJ2-2, with 12 bases matching TRBD1. The germline CDR1 and CDR2 sequences are KGHSH and LQKENI. Trimming took 5 bases from V and 6 from J; bases not matched to a gene: 4. This CDR3 comprises 15 residues. The CDR3 bases are TGTGCCAGCTCAAGGGACAGGGGGCGCTCCGGGGAGCTGTTTTTT. Translated, it gives CASSRDRGRSGELFF.

The genes are TRBV28 and TRBJ1-1; D not certain. Germline V gene sequence: CDR1 MDHEN, CDR2 SYDVKM. The CDR3 is 11 amino acids. V was clipped by 2 bases and J by 11 bases, with 9 bases between them. DNA of the CDR3: TGTGCCAGCAGTTTAGGAGGGTTCGCTTTCTTT. It is translated as CASSLGGFAFF.

The chain links TRBV18 to TRBJ2-2; D not certain. Looked up from germline, CDR1 is KGHSH and CDR2 is LQKENI. Trimming stripped 0 bases from V and 8 bases from J, with 7 bases between. CDR3 length: 13 residues. In DNA form, the CDR3 reads TGTGCCAGCTCACCACCCTACCTAGGGGAGCTGTTTTTT. This sequence encodes CASSPPYLGELFF. The full variable domain, rest sourced from reference TRBV18 and TRBJ2-2, is NAGVMQNPRHLVRRRGQEARLRCSPMKGHSHVYWYRQLPEEGLKFMVYLQKENIIDESGMPKERFSAEFPKEGPSILRIQQVVRGDSAAYFCASSPPYLGELFFGEGSRLTVL.

This chain uses TRBV4-2 with TRBJ2-1; 12 bases map to TRBD2. The germline V gene has CDR1 LGHNA and CDR2 YNFKEQ. CDR3 length: 16 residues. V shed 0 bases, J shed 6 bases, and the junction held 3 bases outside the gene matches. The CDR3 spells CASSQDPSGRANEQFF. The CDR3 nucleotides are TGTGCCAGCAGCCAAGATCCTAGCGGGAGGGCCAATGAGCAGTTCTTC.

This chain links TRBV7-3 with TRBJ2-1; 7 bases match TRBD2. Trimming cost V 6 bases and J 2 bases; bases outside gene matches: 7. The V gene's germline CDR1 is SGHTA and CDR2 FQGTGA. The CDR3 runs 15 residues. The CDR3 bases are TGTGCCAGCAGTCCTACGGGGGGAACCTACAATGAGCAGTTCTTC. This gives the protein CASSPTGGTYNEQFF.

The CDR3 spells CSVEGVGFTEAFF. The CDR3 region has the DNA TGCAGCGTTGAAGGTGTGGGCTTCACTGAAGCTTTCTTT. The V call is TRBV29-1, the J call TRBJ1-1; D remains ambiguous. The CDR3 loop spans 13 amino acids. CDR1 is SQVTM and CDR2 is ANQGSEA in the germline V gene. V dropped 1 base and J dropped 4 bases, with 10 bases sitting between them.

The chain combines TRBV7-9 with TRBJ2-1; 8 positions agree with TRBD1. The junction had 8 bases not matched to a gene; V was cut back by 0 bases and J by 7 bases. CDR3 length equals 16 residues. The germline CDR1 and CDR2 sequences are SEHNR and FQNEAQ (reference sequence). CDR3 nucleotides: TGTGCCAGCAGCTTAGCCGGACAGGGAAGTCAGAATGAGCAGTTCTTC. It encodes CASSLAGQGSQNEQFF.

The chain employs TRBV6-5 and TRBJ2-2; 10 bases are a match to TRBD1. V lost 9 bases and J lost 5; bases outside the gene matches: 9. CDR1 and CDR2 from the germline V gene are MNHEY and SVGAGI. CDR3 size: 15 residues. The CDR3 region is CASRPGTGATGELFF. CDR3 in DNA: TGTGCCAGTAGACCCGGGACAGGGGCGACCGGGGAGCTGTTTTTT.

The CDR3 nucleotides read TGTGCCAGCAGTTTTGGCGGGAGCTTGAAGACCCAGTACTTC. Its protein product is CASSFGGSLKTQYF. The chain employs TRBV27 and TRBJ2-5; 7 bases are shared with TRBD2. The length of the CDR3 is 14 residues. Unmatched junction bases numbered 7, after V lost 3 bases and J lost 6 bases. Germline assignment: CDR1 MNHEY and CDR2 SMNVEV (reference sequence).

V usage is TRBV3-1 (or the pseudogene TRBV3-2) and J usage is TRBJ1-3; D unresolved. Trimming left V 0 bases short and J 1 base short, with 10 bases between. The CDR3 totals 16 residues. CDR1 LGHDT and CDR2 YNNKEL come from the germline V gene (reference sequence). For the CDR3, the DNA is TGTGCCAGCAGCCAAGATTTGGCGGGGTCTGGAAACACCATATATTTT. Encoded protein: CASSQDLAGSGNTIYF.

This sequence joins TRBV7-2 and TRBJ2-3; D is possibly TRBD2 (5 bases). The CDR3 has 14 residues. The germline V and J ends were trimmed by 0 bases and 6 bases, with 10 bases remaining between them. CDR1 and CDR2 (germline): SGHTA, FQGNSA. The CDR3 spells CASSLAGGGDTQYF. The CDR3 DNA follows: TGTGCCAGCAGCTTAGCTGGTGGAGGTGATACGCAGTATTTT.

On this clone: This specimen includes other DNA sequences encoding the same CDR3. J is TRBJ1-3 and V is TRBV3-1 (or the pseudogene TRBV3-2); TRBD1 might be the D (5 bases). Germline V lookup: CDR1 LGHDT, CDR2 YNNKEL (reference sequence). The germline V and J ends were trimmed by 0 bases and 1 base, with 7 bases remaining between them. The CDR3 totals 15 residues. DNA for the CDR3: TGTGCCAGCAGCCAAGATCGGGGGTCTGGAAACACCATATATTTT. Residues: CASSQDRGSGNTIYF.

The rearrangement links TRBV30 to TRBJ1-2; the D gene is possibly TRBD1 (5 bases). The V end lost 0 bases, the J end lost 11 bases, and 10 bases lay between the germline ends. CDR1 and CDR2 from the germline V gene are GTSNPN and SVGIG (reference sequence). The CDR3 has 11 amino acids. The CDR3, as DNA: TGTGCCTGGAGTGTGTCAGGGCGGTACACCTTC. Translating it yields CAWSVSGRYTF.

The chain links TRBV2 to TRBJ2-1; 7 bases are shared with TRBD2. The CDR3 runs 14 residues. Germline V lookup: CDR1 SNHLY, CDR2 FYNNEI. The ends lost 2 bases at V and 6 bases at J; junction bases unmatched: 4. The CDR3 reads CASSEWRTSNEQFF. The CDR3 nucleotides are TGTGCCAGCAGTGAATGGCGGACTAGCAATGAGCAGTTCTTC. Drawing the rest from reference TRBV2 and TRBJ2-1, the complete variable domain is EPEVTQTPSHQVTQMGQEVILRCVPISNHLYFYWYRQILGQKVEFLVSFYNNEISEKSEIFDDQFSVERPDGSNFTLKIRSTKLEDSAMYFCASSEWRTSNEQFFGPGTRLTVL.

To note about this clone: The same CDR3 also results from other DNA sequences found in this sample. The V and J genes are TRBV10-3 and TRBJ1-1; TRBD1 matches 7 bases. Germline assignment: CDR1 ENHRY and CDR2 SYGVKD. Unmatched junction bases numbered 5, after V lost 8 bases and J lost 2 bases. The CDR3 sequence is 13 residues long. The CDR3 DNA follows: TGTGCCATCTCTAGACAGGGAAACACTGAAGCTTTCTTT. It is translated as CAISRQGNTEAFF.

The V and J genes are TRBV28 and TRBJ1-2; 12 nucleotides align to TRBD1. The germline V gene has CDR1 MDHEN and CDR2 SYDVKM. V trimming: 3 bases; J trimming: 8 bases; junction bases outside the gene matches: 7. The CDR3 totals 15 residues. The CDR3 here is CASSLGGQGARGYTF. The CDR3 nucleotides read TGTGCCAGCAGTTTGGGGGGACAGGGGGCGCGAGGCTACACCTTC.

The CDR3 region is CASSHRKGIFRYGYTF. The CDR3 DNA follows: TGTGCCAGCAGCCATCGGAAGGGGATATTCCGCTATGGCTACACCTTC. The chain carries TRBV3-1 (or the pseudogene TRBV3-2) and TRBJ1-2; TRBD1 might be the D (5 bases). Germline V CDR1 and CDR2: LGHDT, YNNKEL (reference sequence). The V and J ends lost 3 bases and 4 bases respectively, with 18 bases between them. The CDR3 runs 16 residues.